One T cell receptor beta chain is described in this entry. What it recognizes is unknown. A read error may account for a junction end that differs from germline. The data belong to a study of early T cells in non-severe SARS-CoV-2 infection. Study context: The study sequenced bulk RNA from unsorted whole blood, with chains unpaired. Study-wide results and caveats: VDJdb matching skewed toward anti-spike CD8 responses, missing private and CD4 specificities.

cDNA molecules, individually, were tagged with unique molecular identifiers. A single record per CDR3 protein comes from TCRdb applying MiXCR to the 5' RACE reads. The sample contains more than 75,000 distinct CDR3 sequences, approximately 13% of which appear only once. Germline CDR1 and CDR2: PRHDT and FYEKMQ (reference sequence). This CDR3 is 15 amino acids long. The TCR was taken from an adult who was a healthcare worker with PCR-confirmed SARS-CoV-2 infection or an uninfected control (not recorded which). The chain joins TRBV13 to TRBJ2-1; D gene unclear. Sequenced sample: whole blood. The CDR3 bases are TGTGCCAGCAGCGTAGGCGTCAGCTCCTACAATGAGCAGTTCTTC. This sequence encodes CASSVGVSSYNEQFF.